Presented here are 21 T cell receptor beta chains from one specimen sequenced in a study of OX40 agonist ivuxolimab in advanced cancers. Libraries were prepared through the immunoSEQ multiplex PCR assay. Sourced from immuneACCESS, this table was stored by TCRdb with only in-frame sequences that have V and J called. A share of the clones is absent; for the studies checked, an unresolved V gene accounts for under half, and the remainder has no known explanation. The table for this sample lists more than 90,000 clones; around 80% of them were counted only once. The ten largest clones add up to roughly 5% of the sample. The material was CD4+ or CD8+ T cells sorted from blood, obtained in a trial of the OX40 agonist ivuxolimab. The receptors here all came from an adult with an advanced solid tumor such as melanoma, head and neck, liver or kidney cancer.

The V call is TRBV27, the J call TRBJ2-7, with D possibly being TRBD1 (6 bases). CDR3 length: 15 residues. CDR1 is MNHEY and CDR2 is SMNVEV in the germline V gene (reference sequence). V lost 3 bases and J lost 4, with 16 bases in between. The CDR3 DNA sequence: TGTGCCAGCAGTTTCCGGACAGATACCAGTTACGAGCAGTACTTC. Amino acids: CASSFRTDTSYEQYF.

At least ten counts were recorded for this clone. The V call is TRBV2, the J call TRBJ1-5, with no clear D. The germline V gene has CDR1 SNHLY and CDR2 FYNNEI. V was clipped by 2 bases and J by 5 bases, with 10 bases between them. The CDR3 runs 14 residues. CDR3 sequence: CASSESGEDQPQHF. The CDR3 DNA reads TGTGCCAGCAGTGAATCCGGGGAGGATCAGCCCCAGCATTTT.

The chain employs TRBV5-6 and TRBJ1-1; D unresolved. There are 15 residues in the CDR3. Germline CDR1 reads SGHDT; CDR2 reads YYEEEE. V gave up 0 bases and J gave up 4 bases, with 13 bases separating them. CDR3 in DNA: TGTGCCAGCAGCTTGGCGGTGAGGAGTACCACTGAAGCTTTCTTT. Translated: CASSLAVRSTTEAFF.

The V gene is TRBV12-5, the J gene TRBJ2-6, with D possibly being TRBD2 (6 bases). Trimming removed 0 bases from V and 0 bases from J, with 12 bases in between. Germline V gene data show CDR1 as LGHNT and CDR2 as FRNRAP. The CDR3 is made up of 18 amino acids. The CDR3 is CASGLVRDGSSGANVLTF. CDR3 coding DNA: TGTGCTAGTGGTTTGGTACGGGACGGGAGCTCTGGGGCCAACGTCCTGACTTTC. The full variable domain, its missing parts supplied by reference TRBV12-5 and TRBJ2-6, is DARVTQTPRHKVTEMGQEVTMRCQPILGHNTVFWYRQTMMQGLELLAYFRNRAPLDDSGMPKDRFSAEMPDATLATLKIQPSEPRDSAVYFCASGLVRDGSSGANVLTFGAGSRLTVL.

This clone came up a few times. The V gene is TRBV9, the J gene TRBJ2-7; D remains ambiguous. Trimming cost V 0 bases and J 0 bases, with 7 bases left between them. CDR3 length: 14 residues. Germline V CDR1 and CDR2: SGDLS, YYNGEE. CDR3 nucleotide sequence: TGTGCCAGCAGCGTAGATGCGGACTCCTACGAGCAGTACTTC. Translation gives CASSVDADSYEQYF.

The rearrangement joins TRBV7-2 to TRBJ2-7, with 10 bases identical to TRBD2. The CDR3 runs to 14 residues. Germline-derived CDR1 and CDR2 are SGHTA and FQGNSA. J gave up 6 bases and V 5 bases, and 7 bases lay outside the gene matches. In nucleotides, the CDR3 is TGTGCCAGCAGCGCGGTCCTAGCGGGGGTCGAGCAGTACTTC. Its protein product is CASSAVLAGVEQYF.

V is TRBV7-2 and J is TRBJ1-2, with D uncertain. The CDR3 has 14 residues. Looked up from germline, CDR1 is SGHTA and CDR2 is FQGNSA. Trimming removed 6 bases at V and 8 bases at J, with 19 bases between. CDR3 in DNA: TGTGCCAGCAGTCCCTCGAGGGCATTCGAGGGCTACACCTTC. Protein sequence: CASSPSRAFEGYTF.

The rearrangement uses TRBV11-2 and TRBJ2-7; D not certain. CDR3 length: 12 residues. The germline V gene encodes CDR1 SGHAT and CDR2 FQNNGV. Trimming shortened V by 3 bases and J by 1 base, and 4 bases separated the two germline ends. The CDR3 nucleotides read TGTGCCAGCAGCTTCTCTTCCTACGAGCAGTACTTC. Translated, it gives CASSFSSYEQYF.

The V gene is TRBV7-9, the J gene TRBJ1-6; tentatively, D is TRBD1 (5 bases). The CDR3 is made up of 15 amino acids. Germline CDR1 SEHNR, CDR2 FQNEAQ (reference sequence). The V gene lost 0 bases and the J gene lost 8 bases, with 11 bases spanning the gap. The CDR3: CASSLARGNDSPLHF. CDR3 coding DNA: TGTGCCAGCAGCTTAGCCCGGGGGAACGATTCACCCCTCCACTTT.

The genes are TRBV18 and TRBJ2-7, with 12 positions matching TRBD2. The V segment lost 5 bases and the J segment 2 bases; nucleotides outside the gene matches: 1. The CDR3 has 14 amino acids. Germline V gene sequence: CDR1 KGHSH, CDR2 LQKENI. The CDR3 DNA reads TGTGCCAGCTCAAGGACTAGCGGGACCTACGAGCAGTACTTC. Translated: CASSRTSGTYEQYF.

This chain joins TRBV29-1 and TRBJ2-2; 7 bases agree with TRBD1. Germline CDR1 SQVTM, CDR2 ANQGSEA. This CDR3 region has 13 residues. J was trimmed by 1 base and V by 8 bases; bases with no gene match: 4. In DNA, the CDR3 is TGCAGCTCCCGGACAGGGAACACCGGGGAGCTGTTTTTT. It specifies CSSRTGNTGELFF.

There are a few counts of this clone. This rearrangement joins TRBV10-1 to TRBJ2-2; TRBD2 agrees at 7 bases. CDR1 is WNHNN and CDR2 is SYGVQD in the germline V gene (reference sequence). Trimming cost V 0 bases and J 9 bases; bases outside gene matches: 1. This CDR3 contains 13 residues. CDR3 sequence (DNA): TGCGCCAGCAGTGAGTCGGGAGGGAGGGAGCTGTTTTTT. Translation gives CASSESGGRELFF.

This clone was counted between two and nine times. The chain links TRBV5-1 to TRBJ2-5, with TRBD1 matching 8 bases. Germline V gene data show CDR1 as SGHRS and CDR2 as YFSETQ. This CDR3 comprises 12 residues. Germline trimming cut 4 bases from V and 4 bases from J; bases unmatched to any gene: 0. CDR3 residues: CASSGQGETQYF. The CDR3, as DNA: TGCGCCAGCAGCGGACAGGGAGAGACCCAGTACTTC.

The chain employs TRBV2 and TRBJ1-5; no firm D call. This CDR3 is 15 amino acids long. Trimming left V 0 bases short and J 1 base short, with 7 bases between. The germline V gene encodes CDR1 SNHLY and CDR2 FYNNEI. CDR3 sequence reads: CASSEAGGSNQPQHF. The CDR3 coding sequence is TGTGCCAGCAGTGAAGCGGGAGGGAGCAATCAGCCCCAGCATTTT.

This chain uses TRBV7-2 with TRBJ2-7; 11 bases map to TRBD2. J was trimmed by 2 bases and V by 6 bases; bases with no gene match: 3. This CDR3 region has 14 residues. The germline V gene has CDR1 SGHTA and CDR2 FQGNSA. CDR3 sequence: CASRRTSGPYEQYF. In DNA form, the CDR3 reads TGTGCCAGCAGACGGACTAGCGGGCCCTACGAGCAGTACTTC.

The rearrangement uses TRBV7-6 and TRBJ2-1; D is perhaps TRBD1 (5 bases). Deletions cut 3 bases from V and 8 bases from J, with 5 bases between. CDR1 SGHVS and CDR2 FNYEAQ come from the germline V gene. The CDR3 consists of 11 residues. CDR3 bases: TGTGCCAGCAGCTTGGGGCATGAGCAGTTCTTC. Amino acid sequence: CASSLGHEQFF.

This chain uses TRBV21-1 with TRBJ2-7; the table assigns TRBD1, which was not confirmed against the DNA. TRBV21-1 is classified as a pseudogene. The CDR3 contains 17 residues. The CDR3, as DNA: TGTGCCAGCAATCAGGGGGGCGGTAGTCCTAGCTCCTACGAGCAGTACTTC. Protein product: CASNQGGGSPSSYEQYF.

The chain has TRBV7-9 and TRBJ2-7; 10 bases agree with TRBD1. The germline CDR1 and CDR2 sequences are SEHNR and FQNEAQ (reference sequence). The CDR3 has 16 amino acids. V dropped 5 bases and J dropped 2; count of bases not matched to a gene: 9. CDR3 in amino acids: CASSPRSGQGAYEQYF. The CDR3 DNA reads TGTGCCAGCAGCCCAAGGAGCGGACAGGGGGCCTACGAGCAGTACTTC. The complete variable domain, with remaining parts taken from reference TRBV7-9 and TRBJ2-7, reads DTGVSQNPRHKITKRGQNVTFRCDPISEHNRLYWYRQTLGQGPEFLTYFQNEAQLEKSRLLSDRFSAERPKGSFSTLEIQRTEQGDSAMYLCASSPRSGQGAYEQYFGPGTRLTVT.

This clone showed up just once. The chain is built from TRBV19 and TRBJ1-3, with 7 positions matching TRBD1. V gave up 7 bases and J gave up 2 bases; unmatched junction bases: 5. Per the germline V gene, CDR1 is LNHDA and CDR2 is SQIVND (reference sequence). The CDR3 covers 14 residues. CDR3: CASKPGTAGNTIYF. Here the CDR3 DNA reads TGTGCCAGTAAACCCGGGACAGCTGGAAACACCATATATTTT.

The CDR3 DNA reads TGTGCCAGCAAGGCTGGACTAGACACCGGGGAGCTGTTTTTT. Its translation: CASKAGLDTGELFF. The chain carries TRBV6-4 and TRBJ2-2, with 7 bases that match TRBD2. V was pared by 7 bases and J by 3 bases, with 5 bases of the junction left unmatched. This CDR3 has 14 amino acids. The germline V gene encodes CDR1 MRHNA and CDR2 SNTAGT.

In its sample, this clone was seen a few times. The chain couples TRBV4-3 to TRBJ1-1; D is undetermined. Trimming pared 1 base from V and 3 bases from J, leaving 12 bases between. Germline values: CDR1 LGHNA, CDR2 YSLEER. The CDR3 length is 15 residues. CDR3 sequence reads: CASSQGRGGDTEAFF. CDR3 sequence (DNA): TGCGCCAGCAGCCAAGGGCGTGGTGGGGACACTGAAGCTTTCTTT.